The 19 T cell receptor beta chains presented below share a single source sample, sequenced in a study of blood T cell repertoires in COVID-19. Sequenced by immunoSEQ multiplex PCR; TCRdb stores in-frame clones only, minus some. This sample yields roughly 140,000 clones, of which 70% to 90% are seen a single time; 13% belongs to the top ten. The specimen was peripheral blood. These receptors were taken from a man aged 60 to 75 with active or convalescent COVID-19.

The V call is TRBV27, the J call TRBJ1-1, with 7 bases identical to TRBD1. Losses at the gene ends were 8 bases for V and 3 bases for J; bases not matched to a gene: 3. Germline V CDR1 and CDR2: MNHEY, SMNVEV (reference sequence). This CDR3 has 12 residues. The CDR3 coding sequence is TGTGCCAGCCAGACAGGGTACACTGAAGCTTTCTTT. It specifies CASQTGYTEAFF.

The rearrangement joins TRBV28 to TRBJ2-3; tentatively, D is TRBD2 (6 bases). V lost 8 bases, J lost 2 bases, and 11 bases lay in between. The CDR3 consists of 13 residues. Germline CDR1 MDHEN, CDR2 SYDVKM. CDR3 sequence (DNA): TGTGCCAGCGGGACTTATAACACAGATACGCAGTATTTT. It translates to CASGTYNTDTQYF.

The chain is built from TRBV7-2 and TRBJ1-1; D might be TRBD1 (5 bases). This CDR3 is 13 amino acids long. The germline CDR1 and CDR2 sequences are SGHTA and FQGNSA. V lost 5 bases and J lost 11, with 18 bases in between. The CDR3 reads CASSVGGYGGAFF. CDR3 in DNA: TGTGCCAGCAGCGTGGGGGGTTATGGAGGGGCTTTCTTT. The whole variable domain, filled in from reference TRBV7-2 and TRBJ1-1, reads GAGVSQSPSNKVTEKGKDVELRCDPISGHTALYWYRQSLGQGLEFLIYFQGNSAPDKSGLPSDRFSAERTGGSVSTLTIQRTQQEDSAVYLCASSVGGYGGAFFGQGTRLTVV.

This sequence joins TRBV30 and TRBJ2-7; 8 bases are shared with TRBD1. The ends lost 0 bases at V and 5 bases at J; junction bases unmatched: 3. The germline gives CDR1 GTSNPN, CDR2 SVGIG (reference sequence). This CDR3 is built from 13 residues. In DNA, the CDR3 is TGTGCCTGGAGTGTACGACAGGGGCACGAGCAGTACTTC. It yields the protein CAWSVRQGHEQYF.

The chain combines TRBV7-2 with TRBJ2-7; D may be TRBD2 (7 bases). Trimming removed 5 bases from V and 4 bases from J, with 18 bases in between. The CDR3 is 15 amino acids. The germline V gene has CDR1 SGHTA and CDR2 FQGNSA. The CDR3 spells CASSPRGGNLYEQYF. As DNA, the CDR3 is TGTGCCAGCAGCCCTAGGGGGGGGAACCTATACGAGCAGTACTTC.

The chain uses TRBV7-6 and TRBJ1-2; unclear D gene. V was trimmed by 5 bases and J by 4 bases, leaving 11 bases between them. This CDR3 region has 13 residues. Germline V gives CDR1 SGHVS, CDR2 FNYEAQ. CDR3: CASSTRGGYGYTF. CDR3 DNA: TGTGCCAGCAGCACCCGGGGAGGCTATGGCTACACCTTC. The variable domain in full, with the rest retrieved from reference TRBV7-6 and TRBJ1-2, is GAGVSQSPRYKVTKRGQDVALRCDPISGHVSLYWYRQALGQGPEFLTYFNYEAQQDKSGLPNDRFSAERPEGSISTLTIQRTEQRDSAMYRCASSTRGGYGYTFGSGTRLTVV.

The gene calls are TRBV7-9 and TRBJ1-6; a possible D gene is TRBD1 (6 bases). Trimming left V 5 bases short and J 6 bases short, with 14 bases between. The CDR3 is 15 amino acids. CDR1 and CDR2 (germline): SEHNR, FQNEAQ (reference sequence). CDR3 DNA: TGTGCCAGCAGCCCCCCGGGACAACCTAATTCACCCCTCCACTTT. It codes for CASSPPGQPNSPLHF.

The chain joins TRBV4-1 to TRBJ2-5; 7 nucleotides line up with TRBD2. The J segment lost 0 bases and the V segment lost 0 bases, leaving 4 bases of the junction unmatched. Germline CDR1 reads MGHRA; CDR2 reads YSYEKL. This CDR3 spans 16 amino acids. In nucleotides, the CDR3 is TGCGCCAGCAGCCAAGACTGGCGGGGGAACCAAGAGACCCAGTACTTC. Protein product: CASSQDWRGNQETQYF.

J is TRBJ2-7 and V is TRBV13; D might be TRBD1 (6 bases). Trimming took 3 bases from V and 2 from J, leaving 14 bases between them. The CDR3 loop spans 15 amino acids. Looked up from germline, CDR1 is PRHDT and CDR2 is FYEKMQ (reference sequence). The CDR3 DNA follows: TGTGCCAGCAGCTTCAATACAGGGCCGACCTACGAGCAGTACTTC. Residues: CASSFNTGPTYEQYF. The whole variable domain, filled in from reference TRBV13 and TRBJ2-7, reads AAGVIQSPRHLIKEKRETATLKCYPIPRHDTVYWYQQGPGQDPQFLISFYEKMQSDKGSIPDRFSAQQFSDYHSELNMSSLELGDSALYFCASSFNTGPTYEQYFGPGTRLTVT.

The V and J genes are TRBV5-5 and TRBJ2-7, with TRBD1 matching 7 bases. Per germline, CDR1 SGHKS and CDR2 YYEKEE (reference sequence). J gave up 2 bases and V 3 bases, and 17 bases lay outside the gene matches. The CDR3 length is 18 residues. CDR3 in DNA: TGTGCCAGCAGCTCATTCAATATCAGGGGGATGCTTCCCTACGAGCAGTACTTC. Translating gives CASSSFNIRGMLPYEQYF.

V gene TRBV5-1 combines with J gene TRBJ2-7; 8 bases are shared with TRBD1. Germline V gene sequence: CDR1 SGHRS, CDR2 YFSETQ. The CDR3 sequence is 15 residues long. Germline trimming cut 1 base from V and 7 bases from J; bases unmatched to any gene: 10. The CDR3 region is CASSLTAGGVQEQYF. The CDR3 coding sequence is TGCGCCAGCAGCTTGACGGCAGGGGGCGTCCAGGAGCAGTACTTC.

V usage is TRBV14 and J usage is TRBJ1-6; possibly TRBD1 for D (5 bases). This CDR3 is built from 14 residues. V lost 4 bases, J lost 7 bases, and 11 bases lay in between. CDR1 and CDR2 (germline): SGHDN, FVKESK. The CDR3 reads CASSPGVPNSPLHF. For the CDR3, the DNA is TGTGCCAGCAGCCCGGGGGTACCCAATTCACCCCTCCACTTT.

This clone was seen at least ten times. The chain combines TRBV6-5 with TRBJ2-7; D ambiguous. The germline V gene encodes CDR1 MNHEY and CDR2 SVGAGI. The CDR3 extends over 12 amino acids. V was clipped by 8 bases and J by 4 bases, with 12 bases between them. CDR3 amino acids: CASGRRVYEQYF. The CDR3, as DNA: TGTGCCAGCGGCAGACGGGTTTACGAGCAGTACTTC.

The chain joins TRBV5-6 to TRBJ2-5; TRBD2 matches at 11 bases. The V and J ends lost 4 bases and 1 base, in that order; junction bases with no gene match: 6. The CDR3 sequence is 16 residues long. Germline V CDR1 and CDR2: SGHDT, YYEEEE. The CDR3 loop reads CASSGYGTSGQETQYF. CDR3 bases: TGTGCCAGCAGCGGATACGGGACTAGCGGCCAAGAGACCCAGTACTTC.

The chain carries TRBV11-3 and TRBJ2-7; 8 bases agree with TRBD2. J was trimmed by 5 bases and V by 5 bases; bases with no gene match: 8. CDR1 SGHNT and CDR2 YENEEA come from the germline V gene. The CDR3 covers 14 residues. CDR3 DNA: TGTGCCAGCAGCCAATCCGGGACTAGTGACGAGCAGTACTTC. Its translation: CASSQSGTSDEQYF.

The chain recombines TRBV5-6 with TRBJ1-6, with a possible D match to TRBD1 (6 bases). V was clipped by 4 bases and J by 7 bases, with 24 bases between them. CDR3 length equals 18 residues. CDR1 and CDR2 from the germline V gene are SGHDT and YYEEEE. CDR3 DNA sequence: TGTGCCAGCAGCCGGGGGGCAAGGCCCGGCGGGGGGAATTCACCCCTCCACTTT. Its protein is CASSRGARPGGGNSPLHF.

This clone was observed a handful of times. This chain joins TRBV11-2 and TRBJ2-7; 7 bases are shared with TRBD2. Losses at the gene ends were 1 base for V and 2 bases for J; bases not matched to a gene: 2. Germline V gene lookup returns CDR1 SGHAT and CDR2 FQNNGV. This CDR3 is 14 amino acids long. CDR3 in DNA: TGTGCCAGCAGCTTAGGGGGGGGACCCTACGAGCAGTACTTC. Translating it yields CASSLGGGPYEQYF.

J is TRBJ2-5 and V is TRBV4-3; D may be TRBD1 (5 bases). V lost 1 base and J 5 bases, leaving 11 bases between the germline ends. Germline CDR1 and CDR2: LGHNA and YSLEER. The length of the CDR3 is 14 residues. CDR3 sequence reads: CASSQGQFGETQYF. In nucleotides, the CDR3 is TGCGCCAGCAGCCAAGGACAGTTCGGGGAGACCCAGTACTTC.

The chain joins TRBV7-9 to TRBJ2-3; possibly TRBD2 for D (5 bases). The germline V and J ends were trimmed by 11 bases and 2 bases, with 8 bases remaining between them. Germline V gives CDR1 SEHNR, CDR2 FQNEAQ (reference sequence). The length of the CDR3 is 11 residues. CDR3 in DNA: TGTGCCGGCCGGGACACAGATACGCAGTATTTT. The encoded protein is CAGRDTDTQYF.